This T cell receptor beta chain was sequenced in a study of CD8 T cells in ankylosing spondylitis. Study-wide results and limits: Some motif variants had been reported before (in reactive arthritis synovial fluid and blood). A TCR beta motif of 7 to 9 highly homologous variants seemed to mark ankylosing spondylitis blood. Disease-linked clones bore a CD8+ phenotype and were relatively rare in peripheral blood. From matched ankylosing spondylitis synovial fluid, disease-linked clones were reportedly recovered at significantly enriched levels.

Generation of TCR beta libraries employed quantitative 5'-RACE incorporating molecular barcodes. TCRdb re-derived calls from the 5' RACE reads in MiXCR, one entry per CDR3 protein. Found here are hundreds of thousands of distinct CDR3 sequences, over 9.5% of them singletons; the top ten hold nearly 7%. Of note for this clonotype: Its target is unknown.

With V trimmed by 6 bases and J by 6 bases, 4 bases remained unmatched. The CDR3 loop spans 12 amino acids. V is TRBV12-3 or TRBV12-4 and J is TRBJ2-7; 8 bases are a match to TRBD1. This sequence originates from a male donor with ankylosing spondylitis. Sequenced sample: blood, either unsorted or a sorted T cell fraction (not recorded which). In nucleotides, the CDR3 is TGTGCCAGCAGGCGGACAGGGAGCGAGCAGTACTTC. Amino acids: CASRRTGSEQYF.